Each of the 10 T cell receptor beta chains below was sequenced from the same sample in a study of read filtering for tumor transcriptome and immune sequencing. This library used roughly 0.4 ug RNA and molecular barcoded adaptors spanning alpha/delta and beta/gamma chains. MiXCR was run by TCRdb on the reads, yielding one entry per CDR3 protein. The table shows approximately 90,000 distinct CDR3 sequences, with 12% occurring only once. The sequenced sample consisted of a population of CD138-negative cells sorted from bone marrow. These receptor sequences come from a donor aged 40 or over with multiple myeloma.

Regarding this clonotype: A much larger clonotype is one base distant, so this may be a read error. CDR3 in amino acids: CASSSDRRNGYAF. CDR3 DNA: TGTGCCAGCAGCTCGGACAGGAGGAATGGCTACGCCTTC. The chain couples TRBV7-2 to TRBJ1-2; 7 bases match TRBD1. Germline V gene lookup returns CDR1 SGHTA and CDR2 FQGNSA. The CDR3 covers 13 residues.

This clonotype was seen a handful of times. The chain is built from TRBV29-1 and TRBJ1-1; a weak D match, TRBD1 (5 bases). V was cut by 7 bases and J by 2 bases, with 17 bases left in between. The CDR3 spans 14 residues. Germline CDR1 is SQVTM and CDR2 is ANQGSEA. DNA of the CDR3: TGCAGCGCGGAGGGGCGGACGGCAAACACTGAAGCTTTCTTT. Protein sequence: CSAEGRTANTEAFF.

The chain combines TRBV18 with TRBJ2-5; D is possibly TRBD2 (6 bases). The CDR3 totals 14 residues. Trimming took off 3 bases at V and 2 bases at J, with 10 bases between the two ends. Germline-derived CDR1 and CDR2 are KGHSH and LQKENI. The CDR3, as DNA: TGTGCCAGCTCACCGTCGGGACTGCAAGAGACCCAGTACTTC. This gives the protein CASSPSGLQETQYF.

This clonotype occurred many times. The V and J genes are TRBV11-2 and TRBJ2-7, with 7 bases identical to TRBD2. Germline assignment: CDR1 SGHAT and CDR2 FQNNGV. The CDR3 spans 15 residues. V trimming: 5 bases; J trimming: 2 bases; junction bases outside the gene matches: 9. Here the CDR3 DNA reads TGTGCCAGCAGCGGTCGGGAGGAACCTCCCTACGAGCAGTACTTC. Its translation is CASSGREEPPYEQYF. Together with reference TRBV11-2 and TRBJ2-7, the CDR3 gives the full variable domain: EAGVAQSPRYKIIEKRQSVAFWCNPISGHATLYWYQQILGQGPKLLIQFQNNGVVDDSQLPKDRFSAERLKGVDSTLKIQPAKLEDSAVYLCASSGREEPPYEQYFGPGTRLTVT.

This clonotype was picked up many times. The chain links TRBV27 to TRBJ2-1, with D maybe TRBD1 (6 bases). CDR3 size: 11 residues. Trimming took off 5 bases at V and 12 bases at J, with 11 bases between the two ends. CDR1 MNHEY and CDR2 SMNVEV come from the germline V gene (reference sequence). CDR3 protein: CASSANRVQFF. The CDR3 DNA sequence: TGTGCCAGCAGTGCAAACAGGGTGCAGTTCTTC.

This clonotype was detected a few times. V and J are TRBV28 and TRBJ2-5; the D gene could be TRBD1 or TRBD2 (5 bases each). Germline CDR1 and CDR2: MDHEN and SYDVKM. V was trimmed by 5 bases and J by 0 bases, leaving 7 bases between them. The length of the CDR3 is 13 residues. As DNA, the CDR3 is TGTGCCAGCAGTGGGGGACACCAAGAGACCCAGTACTTC. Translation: CASSGGHQETQYF.

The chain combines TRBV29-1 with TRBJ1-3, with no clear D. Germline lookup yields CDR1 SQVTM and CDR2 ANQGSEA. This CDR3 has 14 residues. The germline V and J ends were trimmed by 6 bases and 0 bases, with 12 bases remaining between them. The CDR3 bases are TGCAGCGTCGTGACCGGACTCTCTGGAAACACCATATATTTT. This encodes CSVVTGLSGNTIYF. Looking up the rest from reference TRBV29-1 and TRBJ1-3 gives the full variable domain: SAVISQKPSRDICQRGTSLTIQCQVDSQVTMMFWYRQQPGQSLTLIATANQGSEATYESGFVIDKFPISRPNLTFSTLTVSNMSPEDSSIYLCSVVTGLSGNTIYFGEGSWLTVV.

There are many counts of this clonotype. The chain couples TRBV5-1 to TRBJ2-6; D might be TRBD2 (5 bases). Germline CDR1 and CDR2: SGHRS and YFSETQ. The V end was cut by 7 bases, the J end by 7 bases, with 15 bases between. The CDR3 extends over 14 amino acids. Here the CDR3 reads CASSPPDSANVLTF. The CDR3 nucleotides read TGCGCCAGCTCGCCCCCGGACTCAGCCAACGTCCTGACTTTC.

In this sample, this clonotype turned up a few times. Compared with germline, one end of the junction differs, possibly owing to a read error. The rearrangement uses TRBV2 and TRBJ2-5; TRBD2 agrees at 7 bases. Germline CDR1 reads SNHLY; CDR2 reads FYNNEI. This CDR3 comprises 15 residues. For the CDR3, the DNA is TGTGCCAGCAGTGACCGGGGAGGGCTGGGAGAGACCCGGTACTTC. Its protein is CASSDRGGLGETRYF.

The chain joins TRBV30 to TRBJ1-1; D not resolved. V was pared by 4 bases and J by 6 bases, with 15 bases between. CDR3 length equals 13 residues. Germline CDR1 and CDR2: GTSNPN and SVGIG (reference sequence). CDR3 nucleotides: TGTGCCTGGACCCTGACAAATTGGGCTGAAGCTTTCTTT. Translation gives CAWTLTNWAEAFF.